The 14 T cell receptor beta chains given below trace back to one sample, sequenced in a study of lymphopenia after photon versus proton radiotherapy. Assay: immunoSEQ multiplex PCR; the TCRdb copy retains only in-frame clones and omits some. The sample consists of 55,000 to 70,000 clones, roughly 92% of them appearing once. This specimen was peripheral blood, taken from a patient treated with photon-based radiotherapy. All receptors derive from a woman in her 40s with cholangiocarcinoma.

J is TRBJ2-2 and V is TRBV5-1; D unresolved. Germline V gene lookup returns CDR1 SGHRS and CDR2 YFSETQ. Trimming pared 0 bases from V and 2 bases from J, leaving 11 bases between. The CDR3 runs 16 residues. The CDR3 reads CASSLGTTVNTGELFF. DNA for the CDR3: TGCGCCAGCAGCTTGGGTACGACCGTCAACACCGGGGAGCTGTTTTTT.

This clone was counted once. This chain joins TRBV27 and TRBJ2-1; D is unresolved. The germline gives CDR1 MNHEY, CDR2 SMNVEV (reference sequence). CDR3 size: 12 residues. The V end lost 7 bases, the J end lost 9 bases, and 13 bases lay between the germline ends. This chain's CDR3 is CASTPRGGEQFF. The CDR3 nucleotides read TGTGCCAGCACCCCCCGTGGTGGTGAGCAGTTCTTC.

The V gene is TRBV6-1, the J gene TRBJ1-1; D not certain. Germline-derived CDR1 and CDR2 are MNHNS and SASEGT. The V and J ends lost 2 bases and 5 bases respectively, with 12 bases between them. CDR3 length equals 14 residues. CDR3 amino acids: CASSEFSGETEAFF. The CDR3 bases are TGTGCCAGCAGTGAATTCTCGGGTGAGACTGAAGCTTTCTTT.

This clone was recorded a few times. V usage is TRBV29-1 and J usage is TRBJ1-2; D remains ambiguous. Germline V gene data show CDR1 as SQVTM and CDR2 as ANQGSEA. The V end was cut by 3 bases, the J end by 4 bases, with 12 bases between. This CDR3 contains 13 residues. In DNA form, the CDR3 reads TGCAGCGTTGACGCTCTGAAGGGCTATGGCTACACCTTC. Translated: CSVDALKGYGYTF.

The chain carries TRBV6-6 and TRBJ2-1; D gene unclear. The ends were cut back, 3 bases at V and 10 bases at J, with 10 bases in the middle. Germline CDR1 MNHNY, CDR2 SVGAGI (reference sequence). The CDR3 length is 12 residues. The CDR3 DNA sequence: TGTGCCAGCAGTTATGACCTCCCCGAGCAGTTCTTC. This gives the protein CASSYDLPEQFF.

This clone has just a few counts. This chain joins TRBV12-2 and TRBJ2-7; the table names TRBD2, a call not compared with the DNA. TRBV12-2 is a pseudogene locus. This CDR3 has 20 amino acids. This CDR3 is CASRHLMAGGASIRRYEQYF. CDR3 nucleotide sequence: TGTGCAAGTCGCCATCTGATGGCGGGGGGGGCTTCAATCCGCCGGTACGAGCAGTACTTC.

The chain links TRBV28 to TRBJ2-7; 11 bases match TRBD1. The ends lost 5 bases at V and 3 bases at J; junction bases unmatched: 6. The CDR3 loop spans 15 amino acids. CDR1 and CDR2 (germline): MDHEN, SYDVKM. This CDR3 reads CASSPPGTGGYEQYF. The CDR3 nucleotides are TGTGCCAGCAGTCCTCCCGGGACAGGGGGCTACGAGCAGTACTTC.

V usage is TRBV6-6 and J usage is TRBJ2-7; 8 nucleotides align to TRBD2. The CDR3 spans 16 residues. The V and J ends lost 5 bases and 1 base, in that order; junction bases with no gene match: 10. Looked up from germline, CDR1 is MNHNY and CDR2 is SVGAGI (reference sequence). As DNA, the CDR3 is TGTGCCAGCAGTCCACCCATAGCGGGAAGGTCCTACGAGCAGTACTTC. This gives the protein CASSPPIAGRSYEQYF.

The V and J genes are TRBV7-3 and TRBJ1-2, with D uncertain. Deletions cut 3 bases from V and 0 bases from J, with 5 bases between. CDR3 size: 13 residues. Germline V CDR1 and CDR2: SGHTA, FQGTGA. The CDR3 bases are TGTGCCAGCAGCTTTGGAGCTAACTATGGCTACACCTTC. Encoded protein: CASSFGANYGYTF. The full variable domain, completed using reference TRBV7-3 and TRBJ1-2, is GAGVSQTPSNKVTEKGKYVELRCDPISGHTALYWYRQSLGQGPEFLIYFQGTGAADDSGLPNDRFFAVRPEGSVSTLKIQRTERGDSAVYLCASSFGANYGYTFGSGTRLTVV.

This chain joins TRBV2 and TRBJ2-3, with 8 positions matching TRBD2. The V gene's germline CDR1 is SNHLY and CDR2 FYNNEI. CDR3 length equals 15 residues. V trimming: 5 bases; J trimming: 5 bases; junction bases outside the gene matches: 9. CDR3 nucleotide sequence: TGTGCCAGCAGTCCAACGGGGGGGCCTCGAGATACGCAGTATTTT. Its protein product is CASSPTGGPRDTQYF.

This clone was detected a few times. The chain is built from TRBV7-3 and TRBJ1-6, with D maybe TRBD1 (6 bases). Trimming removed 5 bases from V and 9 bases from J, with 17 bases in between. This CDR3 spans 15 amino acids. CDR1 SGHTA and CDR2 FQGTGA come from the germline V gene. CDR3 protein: CASSPEGGPSSPLHF. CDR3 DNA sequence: TGTGCCAGCAGCCCCGAGGGGGGGCCGAGTTCACCCCTCCACTTT.

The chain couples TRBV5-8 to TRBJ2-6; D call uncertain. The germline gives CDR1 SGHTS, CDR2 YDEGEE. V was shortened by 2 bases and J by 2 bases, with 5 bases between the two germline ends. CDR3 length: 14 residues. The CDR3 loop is CASSFIPGANVLTF. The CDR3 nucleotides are TGTGCCAGCAGCTTTATCCCTGGGGCCAACGTCCTGACTTTC.

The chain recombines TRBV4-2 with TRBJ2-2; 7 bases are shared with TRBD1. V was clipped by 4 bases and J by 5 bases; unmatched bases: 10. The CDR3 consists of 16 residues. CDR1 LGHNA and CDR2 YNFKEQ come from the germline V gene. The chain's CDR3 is CASSPARTGQTGELFF. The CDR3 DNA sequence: TGTGCCAGCAGCCCAGCCCGGACAGGCCAAACCGGGGAGCTGTTTTTT.

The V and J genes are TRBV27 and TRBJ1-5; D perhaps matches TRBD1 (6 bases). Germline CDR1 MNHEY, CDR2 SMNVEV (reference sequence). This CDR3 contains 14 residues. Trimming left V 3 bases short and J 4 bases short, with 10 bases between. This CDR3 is CASSFGTPNQPQHF. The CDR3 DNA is TGTGCCAGCAGTTTTGGGACACCTAATCAGCCCCAGCATTTT.